The 20 T cell receptor beta chains below come from one sample, sequenced in a study of T cell responses to AZD1222 COVID-19 vaccine. TCRdb keeps only in-frame clones here, not all; method: immunoSEQ multiplex PCR. The table records approximately 210,000 clones, 90% to 95% of them present only once. The sample here was peripheral blood, taken 28 days after the second AZD1222 dose. These receptors came from an adult who received the AZD1222 COVID-19 vaccine.

This sequence joins TRBV12-3 or TRBV12-4 and TRBJ2-7; tentatively, D is TRBD1 or TRBD2 (5 bases each). This CDR3 contains 13 residues. Trimming removed 6 bases at V and 6 bases at J, with 15 bases between. The CDR3 protein is CASRIGTLGEQYF. The CDR3 bases are TGTGCCAGCAGGATAGGGACCCTTGGCGAGCAGTACTTC.

The chain uses TRBV28 and TRBJ2-7, with 8 nucleotides matching TRBD1. The CDR3 is 15 amino acids. Germline-derived CDR1 and CDR2 are MDHEN and SYDVKM. The trim removed 7 bases at V and 2 bases at J, leaving 10 bases unmatched. CDR3 residues: CASKPQGGKTYEQYF. DNA for the CDR3: TGTGCCAGCAAACCACAGGGGGGCAAAACCTACGAGCAGTACTTC.

This clone has a handful of counts. The rearrangement joins TRBV19 to TRBJ1-5; TRBD1 agrees at 11 bases. Trimming removed 1 base from V and 3 bases from J; junction bases left unmatched: 8. This CDR3 contains 18 residues. CDR1 and CDR2 from the germline V gene are LNHDA and SQIVND (reference sequence). CDR3 loop: CASSIGFWTGGVNQPQHF. For the CDR3, the DNA is TGTGCCAGTAGTATAGGTTTCTGGACAGGGGGCGTCAATCAGCCCCAGCATTTT.

The chain is built from TRBV28 and TRBJ1-5; D may be TRBD1 (5 bases). Germline V gene data show CDR1 as MDHEN and CDR2 as SYDVKM. V lost 5 bases to trimming and J lost 2 bases, with 22 bases between them. The CDR3 spans 18 residues. The DNA for the CDR3 is TGTGCCAGCAGTCCACCGCCCCTATGGGGGGTAGGCAATCAGCCCCAGCATTTT. This gives the protein CASSPPPLWGVGNQPQHF.

The rearrangement joins TRBV7-9 to TRBJ2-3, with TRBD2 matching 7 bases. This CDR3 comprises 15 residues. Germline CDR1 is SEHNR and CDR2 is FQNEAQ (reference sequence). With 1 base clipped from V and 3 bases from J, the junction kept 4 bases outside the gene matches. The DNA of the CDR3 is TGTGCCAGCAGCTTAGGAGTGGGGGGGACAGATACGCAGTATTTT. This gives the protein CASSLGVGGTDTQYF.

The chain couples TRBV7-6 to TRBJ2-7; perhaps TRBD1 as D (8 bases). The CDR3 length is 15 residues. Germline V gives CDR1 SGHVS, CDR2 FNYEAQ. V lost 4 bases, J lost 0 bases, and 13 bases lay in between. CDR3 protein: CASSSDRDYSYEQYF. For the CDR3, the DNA is TGTGCCAGCAGCTCGGACAGGGACTACTCCTACGAGCAGTACTTC.

The chain recombines TRBV3-1 (or the pseudogene TRBV3-2) with TRBJ2-7; D perhaps matches TRBD2 (6 bases). Germline V gene sequence: CDR1 LGHDT, CDR2 YNNKEL (reference sequence). V gave up 0 bases and J gave up 3 bases, with 15 bases separating them. This CDR3 is built from 16 residues. CDR3 protein: CASSQDRAGRGYEQYF. As DNA, the CDR3 is TGTGCCAGCAGCCAAGATCGGGCCGGGAGAGGCTACGAGCAGTACTTC.

This clone was seen just once. J is TRBJ1-1 and V is TRBV12-3 or TRBV12-4; D is undetermined. Trimming took 6 bases from V and 5 from J, leaving 13 bases between them. The CDR3 consists of 13 residues. The CDR3 DNA is TGTGCCAGCAGCCCCAGACATATAACTGAAGCTTTCTTT. This sequence encodes CASSPRHITEAFF.

This rearrangement joins TRBV11-2 to TRBJ1-6; no clear D. This CDR3 contains 15 residues. The germline CDR1 and CDR2 sequences are SGHAT and FQNNGV. Trimming left V 5 bases short and J 2 bases short, with 10 bases between. Here the CDR3 reads CASSLKIAYNSPLHF. CDR3 nucleotide sequence: TGTGCCAGCAGCCTCAAAATCGCCTATAATTCACCCCTCCACTTT.

This chain uses TRBV7-9 with TRBJ2-1; no firm D call. The CDR3 has 16 amino acids. V was cut by 2 bases and J by 0 bases, with 11 bases left in between. CDR1 and CDR2 (germline): SEHNR, FQNEAQ (reference sequence). CDR3 in amino acids: CASSLLSRTSYNEQFF. The CDR3 DNA sequence: TGTGCCAGCAGCTTACTCTCTAGAACCTCCTACAATGAGCAGTTCTTC.

The chain has TRBV11-3 and TRBJ2-5; 9 positions match TRBD2. V lost 1 base and J lost 2; bases outside the gene matches: 11. In germline, CDR1 is SGHNT, CDR2 YENEEA. The CDR3 covers 18 residues. For the CDR3, the DNA is TGTGCCAGCAGCTTAGTCTCCGCCCTAGCGGGGCTTCAAGAGACCCAGTACTTC. This translates into CASSLVSALAGLQETQYF.

This chain links TRBV2 with TRBJ1-5, with D unclear. Germline-derived CDR1 and CDR2 are SNHLY and FYNNEI. Trimming stripped 4 bases from V and 2 bases from J, with 6 bases between. The CDR3 is made up of 13 amino acids. Here the CDR3 DNA reads TGTGCCAGCAGTGGTAAGGGCAATCAGCCCCAGCATTTT. Translation gives CASSGKGNQPQHF.

This clone turned up a few times. The V call is TRBV11-3, the J call TRBJ2-1; no clear D gene. Germline V gives CDR1 SGHNT, CDR2 YENEEA. V was cut by 7 bases and J by 8 bases, with 9 bases left in between. This CDR3 is 11 amino acids long. Here the CDR3 DNA reads TGTGCCAGCACCCTAGAGGATGAGCAGTTCTTC. Translating it yields CASTLEDEQFF.

For the CDR3, the DNA is TGTGCCAGCAGCCCCCCCCCGACAGGGTTAACTAGCACAGATACGCAGTATTTT. Protein: CASSPPPTGLTSTDTQYF. V usage is TRBV11-2 and J usage is TRBJ2-3; 7 bases are a match to TRBD1. After removal of 5 bases from V and 0 bases from J, the junction contained 14 bases not matched to a gene. The CDR3 sequence is 18 residues long. CDR1 and CDR2 from the germline V gene are SGHAT and FQNNGV.

The chain is built from TRBV24-1 and TRBJ1-2, with TRBD1 identical over 9 bases. The CDR3 is 15 residues long. Germline CDR1 and CDR2: KGHDR and SFDVKD. With V trimmed by 2 bases and J by 6 bases, 6 bases remained unmatched. CDR3 DNA: TGTGCCACCAGTGATTCTAACGACAGGGGGGATGGCTACACCTTC. Its protein is CATSDSNDRGDGYTF.

The J gene is TRBJ2-2, the V gene TRBV5-1, with TRBD1 as a possible D gene (6 bases). Between the trimmed V and J ends, which lost 4 bases and 4 bases, there was a span of 17 bases. The CDR3 is 16 amino acids. The germline gives CDR1 SGHRS, CDR2 YFSETQ. The CDR3 DNA reads as TGCGCCAGCAGCCCACGTGGGGGCGCGAGCACCGGGGAGCTGTTTTTT. This codes for CASSPRGGASTGELFF. The full variable domain, its missing parts supplied by reference TRBV5-1 and TRBJ2-2, is KAGVTQTPRYLIKTRGQQVTLSCSPISGHRSVSWYQQTPGQGLQFLFEYFSETQRNKGNFPGRFSGRQFSNSRSEMNVSTLELGDSALYLCASSPRGGASTGELFFGEGSRLTVL.

The gene calls are TRBV4-2 and TRBJ2-1, with 8 bases lining up with TRBD2. The CDR3 length is 16 residues. Germline CDR1 and CDR2: LGHNA and YNFKEQ. The V gene end was trimmed by 2 bases and the J gene end by 8 bases; junction bases not matched to a gene: 11. CDR3 DNA sequence: TGTGCCAGCAGCCAACGGTTGTCGGGAGGGCACCATGAGCAGTTCTTC. Its translation is CASSQRLSGGHHEQFF.

This chain connects TRBV5-1 to TRBJ2-5; TRBD1 aligns across 11 bases. The CDR3 covers 14 residues. The V gene end was trimmed by 5 bases and the J gene end by 5 bases; junction bases not matched to a gene: 5. The V gene's germline CDR1 is SGHRS and CDR2 YFSETQ. This CDR3 reads CASRKDRGLETQYF. Written as DNA, the CDR3 is TGCGCCAGCAGAAAGGACAGGGGGCTGGAGACCCAGTACTTC.

The rearrangement links TRBV12-3 or TRBV12-4 to TRBJ1-2, with a possible D match to TRBD1 (5 bases). V lost 5 bases to trimming and J lost 1 base, with 8 bases between them. This CDR3 is 13 amino acids long. In DNA form, the CDR3 reads TGTGCCAGCAGTCCGGACAATAACTATGGCTACACCTTC. Residues: CASSPDNNYGYTF.

The chain recombines TRBV5-1 with TRBJ2-5; 11 bases map to TRBD2. The CDR3 totals 15 residues. The V gene end was trimmed by 1 base and the J gene end by 5 bases; junction bases not matched to a gene: 4. Germline-derived CDR1 and CDR2 are SGHRS and YFSETQ. The CDR3 DNA sequence: TGCGCCAGCAGCTTGACTAGCGGGAGCCGGGAGACCCAGTACTTC. It yields the protein CASSLTSGSRETQYF. The full variable domain, rest sourced from reference TRBV5-1 and TRBJ2-5, is KAGVTQTPRYLIKTRGQQVTLSCSPISGHRSVSWYQQTPGQGLQFLFEYFSETQRNKGNFPGRFSGRQFSNSRSEMNVSTLELGDSALYLCASSLTSGSRETQYFGPGTRLLVL.